This TCR beta chain originates from a study of blood T cells in healthy people across ages. PCR was performed a second time for roughly 7 to 11 cycles using a sample-barcoded 5' primer and a J-beta primer mix. TCRdb ran MiXCR on the 5' RACE reads and lists one entry per CDR3 protein. This table has around 870,000 distinct CDR3 sequences, 25% to 30% appearing once. V shed 4 bases, J shed 10 bases, and the junction held 7 bases outside the gene matches. This CDR3 comprises 14 residues. Germline V CDR1 and CDR2: SGHKS, YYEKEE (reference sequence). The TCR originated in a woman aged 80 or over in good health. The specimen sequenced was blood. V usage is TRBV5-5 and J usage is TRBJ1-6; TRBD1 agrees at 8 bases. The CDR3 DNA follows: TGTGCCAGCAGCGCTTACTACAGGGGGTCACCCCTCCACTTT. Its protein product is CASSAYYRGSPLHF.